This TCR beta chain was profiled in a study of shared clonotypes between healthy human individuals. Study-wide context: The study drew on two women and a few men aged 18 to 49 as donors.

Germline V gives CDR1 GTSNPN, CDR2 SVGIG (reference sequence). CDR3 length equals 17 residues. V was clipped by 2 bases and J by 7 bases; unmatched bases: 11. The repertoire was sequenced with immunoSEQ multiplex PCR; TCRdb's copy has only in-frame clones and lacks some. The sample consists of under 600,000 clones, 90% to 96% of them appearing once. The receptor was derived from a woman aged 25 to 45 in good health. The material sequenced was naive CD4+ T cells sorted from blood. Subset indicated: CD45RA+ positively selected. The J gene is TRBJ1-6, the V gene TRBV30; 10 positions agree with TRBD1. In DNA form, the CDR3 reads TGTGCCTGGAGTAGAACCGGGACAGGGGAGAAAAATTCACCCCTCCACTTT. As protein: CAWSRTGTGEKNSPLHF.